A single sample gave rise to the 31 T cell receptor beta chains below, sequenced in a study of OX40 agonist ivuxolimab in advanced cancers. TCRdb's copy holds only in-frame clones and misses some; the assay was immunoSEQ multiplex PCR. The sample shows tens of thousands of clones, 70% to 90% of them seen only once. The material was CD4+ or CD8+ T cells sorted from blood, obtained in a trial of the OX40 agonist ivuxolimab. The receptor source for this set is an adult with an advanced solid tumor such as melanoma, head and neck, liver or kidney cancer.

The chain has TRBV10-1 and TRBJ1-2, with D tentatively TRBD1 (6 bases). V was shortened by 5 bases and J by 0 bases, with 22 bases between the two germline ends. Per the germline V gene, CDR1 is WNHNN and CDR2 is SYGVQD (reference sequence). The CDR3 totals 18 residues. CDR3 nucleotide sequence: TGCGCCAGCAGTCCAGGGTCTGGGGGCCGATCTACTAACTATGGCTACACCTTC. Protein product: CASSPGSGGRSTNYGYTF.

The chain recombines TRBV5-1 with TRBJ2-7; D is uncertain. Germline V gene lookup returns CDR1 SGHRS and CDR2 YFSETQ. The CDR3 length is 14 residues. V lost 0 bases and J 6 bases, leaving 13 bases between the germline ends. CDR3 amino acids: CASSLGMKASEQYF. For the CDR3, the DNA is TGCGCCAGCAGCTTGGGAATGAAGGCGTCCGAGCAGTACTTC.

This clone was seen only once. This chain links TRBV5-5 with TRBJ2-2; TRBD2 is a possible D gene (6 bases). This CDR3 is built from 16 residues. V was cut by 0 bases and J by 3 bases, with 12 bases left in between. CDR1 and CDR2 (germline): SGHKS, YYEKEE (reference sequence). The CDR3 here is CASSLAPGDYTGELFF. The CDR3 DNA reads TGTGCCAGCAGCTTGGCCCCGGGGGACTACACCGGGGAGCTGTTTTTT.

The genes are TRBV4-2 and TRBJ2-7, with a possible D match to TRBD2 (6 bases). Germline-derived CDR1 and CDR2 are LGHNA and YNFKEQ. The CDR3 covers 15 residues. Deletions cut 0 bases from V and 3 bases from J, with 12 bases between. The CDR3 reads CASSQERRGIYEQYF. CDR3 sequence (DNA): TGTGCCAGCAGCCAAGAAAGACGGGGGATCTACGAGCAGTACTTC.

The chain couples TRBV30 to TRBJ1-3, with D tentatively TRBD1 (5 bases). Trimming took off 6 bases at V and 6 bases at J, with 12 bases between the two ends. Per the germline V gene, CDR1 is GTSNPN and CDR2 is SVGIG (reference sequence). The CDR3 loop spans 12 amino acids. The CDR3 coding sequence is TGTGCCTGCCCGGGGCAAGAAAACACCATATATTTT. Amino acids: CACPGQENTIYF.

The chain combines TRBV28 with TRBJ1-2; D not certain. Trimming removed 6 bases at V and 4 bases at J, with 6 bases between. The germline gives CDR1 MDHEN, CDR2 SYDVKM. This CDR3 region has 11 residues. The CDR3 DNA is TGTGCCAGCAGGGAGCCCTATGGCTACACCTTC. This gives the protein CASREPYGYTF.

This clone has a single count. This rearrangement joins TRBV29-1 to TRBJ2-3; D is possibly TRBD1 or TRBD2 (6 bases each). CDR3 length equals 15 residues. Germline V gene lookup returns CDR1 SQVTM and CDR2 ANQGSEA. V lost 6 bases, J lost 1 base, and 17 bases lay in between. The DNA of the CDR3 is TGCAGCGTACAAGAAGGGGGGTTGGGCACAGATACGCAGTATTTT. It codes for CSVQEGGLGTDTQYF.

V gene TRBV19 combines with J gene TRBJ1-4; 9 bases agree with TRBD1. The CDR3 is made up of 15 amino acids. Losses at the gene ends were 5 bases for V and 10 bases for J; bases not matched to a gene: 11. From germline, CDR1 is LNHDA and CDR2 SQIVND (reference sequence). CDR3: CASSVKQGAGGKLFF. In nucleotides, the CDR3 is TGTGCCAGTAGTGTCAAACAGGGGGCCGGCGGAAAACTGTTTTTT.

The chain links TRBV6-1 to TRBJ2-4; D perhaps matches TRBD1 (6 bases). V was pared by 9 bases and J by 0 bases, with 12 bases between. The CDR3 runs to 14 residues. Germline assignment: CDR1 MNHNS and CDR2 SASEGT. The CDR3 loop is CASGQSGAKNIQYF. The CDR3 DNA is TGTGCCAGTGGACAGTCCGGAGCCAAAAACATTCAGTACTTC.

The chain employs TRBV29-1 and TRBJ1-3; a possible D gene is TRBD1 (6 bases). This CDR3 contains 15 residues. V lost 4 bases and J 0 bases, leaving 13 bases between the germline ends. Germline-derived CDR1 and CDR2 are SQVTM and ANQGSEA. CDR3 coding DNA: TGCAGCGTTGTAGACAGGCCGAACTCTGGAAACACCATATATTTT. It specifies CSVVDRPNSGNTIYF. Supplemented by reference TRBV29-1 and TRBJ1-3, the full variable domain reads SAVISQKPSRDICQRGTSLTIQCQVDSQVTMMFWYRQQPGQSLTLIATANQGSEATYESGFVIDKFPISRPNLTFSTLTVSNMSPEDSSIYLCSVVDRPNSGNTIYFGEGSWLTVV.

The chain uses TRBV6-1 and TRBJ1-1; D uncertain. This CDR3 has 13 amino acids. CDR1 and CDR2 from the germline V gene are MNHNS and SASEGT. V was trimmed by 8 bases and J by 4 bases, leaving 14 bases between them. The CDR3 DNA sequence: TGTGCCAGCGCCGCCGGTTCGGCCACTGAAGCTTTCTTT. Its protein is CASAAGSATEAFF.

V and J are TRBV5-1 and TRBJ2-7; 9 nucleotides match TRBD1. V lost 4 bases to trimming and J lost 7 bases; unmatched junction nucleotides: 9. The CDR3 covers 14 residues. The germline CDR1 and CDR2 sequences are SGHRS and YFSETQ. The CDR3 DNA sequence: TGCGCCAGCAGCGAACCCGGACAGGGGAGAGAGCAGTACTTC. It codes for CASSEPGQGREQYF.

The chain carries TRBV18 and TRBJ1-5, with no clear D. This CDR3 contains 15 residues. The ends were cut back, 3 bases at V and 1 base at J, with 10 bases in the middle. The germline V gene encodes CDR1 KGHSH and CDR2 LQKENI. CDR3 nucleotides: TGTGCCAGCTCACCCGGGTCCTCGAGCAATCAGCCCCAGCATTTT. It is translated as CASSPGSSSNQPQHF.

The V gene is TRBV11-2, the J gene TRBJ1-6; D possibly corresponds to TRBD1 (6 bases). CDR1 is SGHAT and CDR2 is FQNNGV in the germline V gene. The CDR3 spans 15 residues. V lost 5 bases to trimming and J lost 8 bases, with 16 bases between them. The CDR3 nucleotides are TGTGCCAGCAGCGACTCCAGGGGAGGCGATTCACCCCTCCACTTT. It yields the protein CASSDSRGGDSPLHF.

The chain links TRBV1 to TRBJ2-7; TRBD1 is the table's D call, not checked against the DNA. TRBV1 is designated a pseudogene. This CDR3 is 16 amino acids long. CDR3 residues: CTSSSTGQGPSYEQYF. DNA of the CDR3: TGCACCAGCAGCTCCACGGGACAGGGGCCTTCCTACGAGCAGTACTTC.

The CDR3, as DNA: TGTGCCTGGAGTGTATTGGGGTCTGACAGGGGGCTGGTGAGCAATCAGCCCCAGCATTTT. This gives the protein CAWSVLGSDRGLVSNQPQHF. The V call is TRBV30, the J call TRBJ1-5, with 10 bases lining up with TRBD1. The length of the CDR3 is 20 residues. Losses at the gene ends were 0 bases for V and 1 base for J; bases not matched to a gene: 15. CDR1 GTSNPN and CDR2 SVGIG come from the germline V gene (reference sequence).

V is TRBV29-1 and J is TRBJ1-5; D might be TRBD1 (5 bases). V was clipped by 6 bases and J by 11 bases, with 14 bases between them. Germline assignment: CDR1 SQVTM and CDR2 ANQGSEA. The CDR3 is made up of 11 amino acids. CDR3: CSVGEGQAQHF. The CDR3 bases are TGCAGCGTGGGGGAGGGGCAAGCCCAGCATTTT.

The CDR3 loop is CASSRRTGGDTDTQYF. The CDR3, as DNA: TGTGCCAGTAGCAGAAGGACAGGGGGCGACACAGATACGCAGTATTTT. V is TRBV19 and J is TRBJ2-3; 11 nucleotides line up with TRBD1. V lost 6 bases, J lost 2 bases, and 7 bases stayed unmatched. This CDR3 spans 16 amino acids. CDR1 is LNHDA and CDR2 is SQIVND in the germline V gene (reference sequence).

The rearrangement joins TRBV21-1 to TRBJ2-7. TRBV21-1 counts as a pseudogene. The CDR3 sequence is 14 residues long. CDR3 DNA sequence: TGTGCCAGCAGCCCCGCCCCCACCTCCTACGAGCAGTACTTC. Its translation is CASSPAPTSYEQYF.

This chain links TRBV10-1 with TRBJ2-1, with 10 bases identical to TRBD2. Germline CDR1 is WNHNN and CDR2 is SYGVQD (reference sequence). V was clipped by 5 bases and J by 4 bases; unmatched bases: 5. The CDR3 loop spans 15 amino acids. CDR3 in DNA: TGCGCCAGCAGTTCTAGCGGGGGACAATACAATGAGCAGTTCTTC. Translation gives CASSSSGGQYNEQFF.

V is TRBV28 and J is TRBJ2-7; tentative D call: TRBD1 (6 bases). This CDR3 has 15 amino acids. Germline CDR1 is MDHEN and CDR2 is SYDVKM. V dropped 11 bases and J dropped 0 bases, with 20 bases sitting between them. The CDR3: CAGTDSAFHSYEQYF. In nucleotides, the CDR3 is TGTGCCGGGACGGACAGTGCCTTTCACTCCTACGAGCAGTACTTC. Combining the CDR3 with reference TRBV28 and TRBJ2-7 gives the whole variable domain DVKVTQSSRYLVKRTGEKVFLECVQDMDHENMFWYRQDPGLGLRLIYFSYDVKMKEKGDIPEGYSVSREKKERFSLILESASTNQTSMYLCAGTDSAFHSYEQYFGPGTRLTVT.

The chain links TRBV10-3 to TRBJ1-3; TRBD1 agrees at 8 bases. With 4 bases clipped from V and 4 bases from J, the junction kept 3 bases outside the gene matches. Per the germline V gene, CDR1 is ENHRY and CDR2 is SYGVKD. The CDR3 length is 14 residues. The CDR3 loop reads CAISVGTGGNTIYF. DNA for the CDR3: TGTGCCATCAGTGTTGGGACAGGAGGAAACACCATATATTTT.

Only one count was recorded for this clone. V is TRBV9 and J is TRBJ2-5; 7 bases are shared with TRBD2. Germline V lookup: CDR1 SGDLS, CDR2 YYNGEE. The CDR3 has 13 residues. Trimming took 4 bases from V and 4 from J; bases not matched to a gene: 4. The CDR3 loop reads CASSFGGRETQYF. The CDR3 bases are TGTGCCAGCAGCTTCGGGGGGAGAGAGACCCAGTACTTC.

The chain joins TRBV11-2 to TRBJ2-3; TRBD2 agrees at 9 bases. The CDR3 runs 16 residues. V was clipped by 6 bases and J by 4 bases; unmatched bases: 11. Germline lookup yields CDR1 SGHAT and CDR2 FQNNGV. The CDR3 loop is CASRPLAGGPPDTQYF. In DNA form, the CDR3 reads TGTGCCAGCAGACCACTTGCGGGGGGGCCCCCAGATACGCAGTATTTT.

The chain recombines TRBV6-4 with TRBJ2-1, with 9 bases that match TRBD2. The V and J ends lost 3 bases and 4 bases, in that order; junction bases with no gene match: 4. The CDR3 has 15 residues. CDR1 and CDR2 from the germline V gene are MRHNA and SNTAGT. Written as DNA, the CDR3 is TGTGCCAGCAGTGATCTGACTAGCGGTTACAATGAGCAGTTCTTC. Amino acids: CASSDLTSGYNEQFF.

In nucleotides, the CDR3 is TGTGCCAGCAGCCCACAGGGGGCCCGGACCACTGAAGCTTTCTTT. Translation: CASSPQGARTTEAFF. The chain couples TRBV9 to TRBJ1-1; 9 bases are a match to TRBD1. Looked up from germline, CDR1 is SGDLS and CDR2 is YYNGEE. The CDR3 spans 15 residues. J was trimmed by 4 bases and V by 4 bases; bases with no gene match: 8.

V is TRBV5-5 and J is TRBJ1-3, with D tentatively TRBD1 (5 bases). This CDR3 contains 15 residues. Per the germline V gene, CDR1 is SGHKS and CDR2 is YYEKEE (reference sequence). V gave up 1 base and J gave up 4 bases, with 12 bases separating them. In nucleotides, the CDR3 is TGTGCCAGCAGCTTGTCTGGCCAGGGAGGAAACACCATATATTTT. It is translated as CASSLSGQGGNTIYF.

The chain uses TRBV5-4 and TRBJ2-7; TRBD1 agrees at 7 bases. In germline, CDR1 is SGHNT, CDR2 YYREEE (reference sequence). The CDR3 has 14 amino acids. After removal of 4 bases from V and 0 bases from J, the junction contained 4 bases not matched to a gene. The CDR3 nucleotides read TGTGCCAGCAGCCAGGACAGGAGCTCCTACGAGCAGTACTTC. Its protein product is CASSQDRSSYEQYF. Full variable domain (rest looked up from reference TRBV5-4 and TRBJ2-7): ETGVTQSPTHLIKTRGQQVTLRCSSQSGHNTVSWYQQALGQGPQFIFQYYREEENGRGNFPPRFSGLQFPNYSSELNVNALELDDSALYLCASSQDRSSYEQYFGPGTRLTVT.

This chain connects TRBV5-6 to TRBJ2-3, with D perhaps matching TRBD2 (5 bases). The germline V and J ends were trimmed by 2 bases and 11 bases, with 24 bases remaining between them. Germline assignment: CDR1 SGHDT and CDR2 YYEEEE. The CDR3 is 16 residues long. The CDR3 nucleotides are TGTGCCAGCAGCTTATTCAGGAGGTCTGCCGGAGAACTGCAGTATTTT. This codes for CASSLFRRSAGELQYF.

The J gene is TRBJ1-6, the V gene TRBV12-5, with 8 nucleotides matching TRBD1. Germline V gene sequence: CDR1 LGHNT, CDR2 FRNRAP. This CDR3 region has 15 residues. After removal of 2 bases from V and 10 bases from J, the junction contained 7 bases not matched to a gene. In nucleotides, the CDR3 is TGTGCTAGTGGTTTGTCGGCAGGGGGCTGGTCACCCCTCCACTTT. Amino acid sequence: CASGLSAGGWSPLHF.

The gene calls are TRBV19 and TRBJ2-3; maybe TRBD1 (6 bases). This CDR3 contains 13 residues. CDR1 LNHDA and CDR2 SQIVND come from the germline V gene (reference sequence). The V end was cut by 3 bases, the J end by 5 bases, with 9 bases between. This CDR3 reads CASSIRGEDTQYF. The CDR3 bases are TGTGCCAGTAGTATCAGGGGAGAAGATACGCAGTATTTT.